The T cell receptor (beta chain) described here comes from a study of OX40 agonist ivuxolimab in advanced cancers. About the research overall: Dosing consisted of intravenous ivuxolimab at 0.01 to 10 mg/kg every 2 weeks.

Notes on the study in general: Specificity for antigen went undetermined in the expanded peripheral T cells.

Blood specimens came from baseline, cycle 4 day 1, and cycle 7 day 1. A word on this clone: Its cognate antigen is unknown.

Sequencing was performed with immunoSEQ multiplex PCR; in TCRdb, only in-frame clones are kept and a portion is missing. Counted here are fewer than 90,000 clones, roughly 86% occurring once; the ten biggest clones make up approximately 0.76%. V lost 2 bases and J lost 4; bases outside the gene matches: 6. Germline V gives CDR1 SGHTA, CDR2 FQGNSA. This CDR3 spans 15 amino acids. This specimen consisted of CD4+ or CD8+ T cells sorted from blood, obtained in a trial of the OX40 agonist ivuxolimab. The origin of this receptor is an adult with an advanced solid tumor such as melanoma, head and neck, liver or kidney cancer. The chain has TRBV7-2 and TRBJ1-2; TRBD1 aligns across 8 bases. CDR3 region: CASSLMGRGLYGYTF. CDR3 nucleotides: TGTGCCAGCAGCTTAATGGGCAGGGGGCTCTATGGCTACACCTTC. Full variable domain (missing parts from reference TRBV7-2 and TRBJ1-2): GAGVSQSPSNKVTEKGKDVELRCDPISGHTALYWYRQSLGQGLEFLIYFQGNSAPDKSGLPSDRFSAERTGGSVSTLTIQRTQQEDSAVYLCASSLMGRGLYGYTFGSGTRLTVV.